These 15 T cell receptor beta chains originate from one sample sequenced in a study of blood T cell repertoires in COVID-19. Assay used: immunoSEQ multiplex PCR; TCRdb lists only in-frame clones, some missing. The repertoire includes about 240,000 clones, about four fifths of them detected once, and around 9.9% sits in the top ten. The specimen sequenced was peripheral blood. Source of these receptors: a woman over 75 with acute or convalescent COVID-19.

The J gene is TRBJ2-7, the V gene TRBV7-9; 9 nucleotides line up with TRBD1. Germline lookup yields CDR1 SEHNR and CDR2 FQNEAQ (reference sequence). The CDR3 spans 14 residues. The V segment lost 3 bases and the J segment 5 bases; nucleotides outside the gene matches: 5. The CDR3 spells CASSLGQGIDEQYF. The CDR3 bases are TGTGCCAGCAGCTTGGGACAGGGTATCGACGAGCAGTACTTC.

V is TRBV6-5 and J is TRBJ2-7; D might be TRBD2 (6 bases). Per germline, CDR1 MNHEY and CDR2 SVGAGI. Trimming removed 6 bases from V and 3 bases from J, with 18 bases in between. The CDR3 runs to 15 residues. Written as DNA, the CDR3 is TGTGCCAGCAGCCGGGACTCCGTCGGGGTCTACGAGCAGTACTTC. Translating gives CASSRDSVGVYEQYF.

J is TRBJ1-3 and V is TRBV28; possibly TRBD1 for D (5 bases). Germline lookup yields CDR1 MDHEN and CDR2 SYDVKM. This CDR3 has 13 amino acids. V lost 8 bases, J lost 4 bases, and 12 bases lay in between. The CDR3, as DNA: TGTGCCAGCGGAACAGGTCCAGGAAACACCATATATTTT. Translation gives CASGTGPGNTIYF.

The rearrangement uses TRBV5-1 and TRBJ2-3; TRBD2 aligns across 10 bases. Germline-derived CDR1 and CDR2 are SGHRS and YFSETQ. The CDR3 totals 16 residues. Trimming cost V 4 bases and J 0 bases; bases outside gene matches: 5. For the CDR3, the DNA is TGCGCCAGCAGCCCAGGACTAGCGGCTAGCACAGATACGCAGTATTTT. This encodes CASSPGLAASTDTQYF.

The rearrangement links TRBV11-2 to TRBJ1-5, with D unresolved. Trimming cost V 3 bases and J 6 bases, with 9 bases left between them. The CDR3 contains 13 residues. The germline CDR1 and CDR2 sequences are SGHAT and FQNNGV. The CDR3 nucleotides read TGTGCCAGCAGCTTGGGTCAGGCTCAGCCCCAGCATTTT. Translated, it gives CASSLGQAQPQHF. Full variable domain (remainder filled in from reference TRBV11-2 and TRBJ1-5): EAGVAQSPRYKIIEKRQSVAFWCNPISGHATLYWYQQILGQGPKLLIQFQNNGVVDDSQLPKDRFSAERLKGVDSTLKIQPAKLEDSAVYLCASSLGQAQPQHFGDGTRLSIL.

The rearrangement uses TRBV5-4 and TRBJ2-1; TRBD1 matches at 10 bases. Germline CDR1 reads SGHNT; CDR2 reads YYREEE (reference sequence). This CDR3 contains 18 residues. V trimming: 0 bases; J trimming: 7 bases; junction bases outside the gene matches: 13. The CDR3 loop is CASSLVRVGTGEGNEQFF. CDR3 nucleotides: TGTGCCAGCAGCTTGGTTCGGGTCGGGACAGGGGAAGGTAATGAGCAGTTCTTC.

The gene calls are TRBV28 and TRBJ1-4, with D maybe TRBD1 (6 bases). This CDR3 comprises 16 residues. CDR1 is MDHEN, CDR2 SYDVKM, per germline. V was shortened by 6 bases and J by 7 bases, with 21 bases between the two germline ends. The DNA of the CDR3 is TGTGCCAGCAGGGACAGCCCGACTTACGTGTCTGAAAAACTGTTTTTT. The encoded protein is CASRDSPTYVSEKLFF.

This clone has a single count. This chain links TRBV28 with TRBJ1-5; D may be TRBD1 (6 bases). The CDR3 consists of 16 residues. Germline-derived CDR1 and CDR2 are MDHEN and SYDVKM. V dropped 4 bases and J dropped 2 bases, with 15 bases sitting between them. The CDR3 DNA sequence: TGTGCCAGCAGTTCCGCCAGGGGAGATGGCAATCAGCCCCAGCATTTT. The encoded protein is CASSSARGDGNQPQHF.

The genes are TRBV30 and TRBJ1-1; TRBD1 aligns across 8 bases. V shed 3 bases, J shed 1 base, and the junction held 4 bases outside the gene matches. Germline lookup yields CDR1 GTSNPN and CDR2 SVGIG (reference sequence). There are 14 residues in the CDR3. The CDR3 region is CAWRRTGRNTEAFF. CDR3 bases: TGTGCCTGGAGACGGACAGGGAGGAACACTGAAGCTTTCTTT.

The chain has TRBV5-4 and TRBJ2-5; unclear D gene. The CDR3 runs 16 residues. V was shortened by 0 bases and J by 2 bases, with 14 bases between the two germline ends. Germline V gene sequence: CDR1 SGHNT, CDR2 YYREEE (reference sequence). CDR3 region: CASSLGQRLNQETQYF. The CDR3 coding sequence is TGTGCCAGCAGCTTGGGCCAGCGCCTTAATCAAGAGACCCAGTACTTC.

The V gene is TRBV29-1, the J gene TRBJ1-2; TRBD1 is a possible D gene (5 bases). The germline V gene encodes CDR1 SQVTM and CDR2 ANQGSEA. CDR3 size: 11 residues. Trimming took off 1 base at V and 11 bases at J, with 11 bases between the two ends. This chain's CDR3 is CSVEGRGVYTF. The CDR3 DNA is TGCAGCGTTGAAGGGCGGGGGGTATACACCTTC.

V usage is TRBV6-6 and J usage is TRBJ1-2; TRBD1 aligns across 7 bases. The germline V gene encodes CDR1 MNHNY and CDR2 SVGAGI (reference sequence). The CDR3 is 13 amino acids. Trimming cost V 6 bases and J 6 bases; bases outside gene matches: 7. The CDR3 reads CASSLQGIDGYTF. The CDR3 nucleotides are TGTGCCAGCAGCTTACAGGGGATCGATGGCTACACCTTC.

This sequence joins TRBV2 and TRBJ2-3, with D hard to call. The V end lost 5 bases, the J end lost 5 bases, and 5 bases lay between the germline ends. CDR1 and CDR2 (germline): SNHLY, FYNNEI. The CDR3 is 11 residues long. CDR3 nucleotides: TGTGCCAGCAGTTACAGAGATACGCAGTATTTT. Translated, it gives CASSYRDTQYF.

This sequence joins TRBV6-5 and TRBJ1-2; D call uncertain. The CDR3 sequence is 15 residues long. Trimming stripped 0 bases from V and 1 base from J, with 9 bases between. Germline CDR1 and CDR2: MNHEY and SVGAGI. CDR3 DNA sequence: TGTGCCAGCAGTTACTCAGGCAGACTTAACTATGGCTACACCTTC. Amino acid sequence: CASSYSGRLNYGYTF.

This clone has just one count. This chain uses TRBV3-1 (or the pseudogene TRBV3-2) with TRBJ2-1, with D possibly matching TRBD2 (5 bases). The V end was cut by 1 base, the J end by 0 bases, with 10 bases between. The CDR3 covers 16 residues. CDR1 and CDR2 (germline): LGHDT, YNNKEL (reference sequence). Written as DNA, the CDR3 is TGTGCCAGCAGCCAAGCCCCGGGGAGCTCCTACAATGAGCAGTTCTTC. Amino acid sequence: CASSQAPGSSYNEQFF.